The next 17 T cell receptor beta chains were all read from a single sample in a study of blood T cell repertoires in COVID-19. The table came from immunoSEQ multiplex PCR; TCRdb's copy has only in-frame clones and leaves some out. The sample has around 67,000 clones, roughly 87% seen once. The sample taken for sequencing was peripheral blood. These receptor sequences come from a woman aged 80 or over with acute or convalescent COVID-19.

The genes are TRBV6-2 or TRBV6-3 and TRBJ1-5, with TRBD1 matching over 7 bases. Germline-derived CDR1 and CDR2 are MNHEY and SVGEGT. This CDR3 contains 16 residues. With 2 bases clipped from V and 9 bases from J, the junction kept 13 bases outside the gene matches. CDR3 DNA sequence: TGTGCCAGCAGTTACCCGGCGGGACAGCCTAGGGGGCCCCAGCATTTT. This translates into CASSYPAGQPRGPQHF.

This rearrangement joins TRBV19 to TRBJ1-3, with a weak D call TRBD1 (5 bases). The CDR3 totals 13 residues. From germline, CDR1 is LNHDA and CDR2 SQIVND (reference sequence). Between the trimmed V and J ends, which lost 5 bases and 2 bases, there was a span of 7 bases. The CDR3 loop reads CASSPGTGNTIYF. CDR3 DNA sequence: TGTGCCAGTAGTCCAGGGACTGGAAACACCATATATTTT.

This clone was seen a handful of times. The DNA of the CDR3 is TGTGCCATCAGTAGGGAGTTCGATGAAGCTTTCTTT. Translated: CAISREFDEAFF. The V gene is TRBV10-3, the J gene TRBJ1-1, with D uncertain. The germline V gene has CDR1 ENHRY and CDR2 SYGVKD. CDR3 length equals 12 residues. V was shortened by 5 bases and J by 7 bases, with 11 bases between the two germline ends.

The chain is built from TRBV7-2 and TRBJ2-1; 7 bases line up with TRBD1. This CDR3 contains 15 residues. V dropped 5 bases and J dropped 2; count of bases not matched to a gene: 6. Germline-derived CDR1 and CDR2 are SGHTA and FQGNSA. DNA of the CDR3: TGTGCCAGCAGCATTAGACAGGGCGCCTACAATGAGCAGTTCTTC. Translating gives CASSIRQGAYNEQFF.

The chain recombines TRBV27 with TRBJ1-4; D gene ambiguous. The germline V gene encodes CDR1 MNHEY and CDR2 SMNVEV (reference sequence). V was cut by 6 bases and J by 4 bases, with 9 bases left in between. There are 13 residues in the CDR3. In DNA, the CDR3 is TGTGCCAGCAGAGAACTGCTTAATGAAAAACTGTTTTTT. Protein: CASRELLNEKLFF.

This clone was seen only a few times. The gene calls are TRBV10-1 and TRBJ1-5; 10 nucleotides match TRBD1. V shed 7 bases, J shed 0 bases, and the junction held 9 bases outside the gene matches. There are 17 residues in the CDR3. Germline CDR1 reads WNHNN; CDR2 reads SYGVQD (reference sequence). The CDR3 bases are TGCGCCAGCATCCCGGGACAGGGGACATATAGCAATCAGCCCCAGCATTTT. It yields the protein CASIPGQGTYSNQPQHF.

The V call is TRBV28, the J call TRBJ1-5; no reliable D call. This CDR3 comprises 14 residues. Germline V gives CDR1 MDHEN, CDR2 SYDVKM. V dropped 2 bases and J dropped 6 bases, with 11 bases sitting between them. The CDR3 sequence: CASSLRREGQPQHF. The CDR3 DNA reads TGTGCCAGCAGTTTAAGGAGGGAAGGTCAGCCCCAGCATTTT.

The chain combines TRBV12-3 or TRBV12-4 with TRBJ2-3; 11 bases are shared with TRBD1. V was pared by 10 bases and J by 4 bases, with 4 bases of the junction left unmatched. CDR3 size: 13 residues. CDR3 DNA: TGTGCCATGCGGGACAGGGGGGCAGATACGCAGTATTTT. Protein sequence: CAMRDRGADTQYF.

The chain combines TRBV14 with TRBJ1-1; no firm D call. CDR1 is SGHDN, CDR2 FVKESK, per germline. The V end lost 0 bases, the J end lost 5 bases, and 7 bases lay between the germline ends. CDR3 length: 13 residues. The CDR3 region has the DNA TGTGCCAGCAGCCAAGACGGGGAGACTGAAGCTTTCTTT. Protein sequence: CASSQDGETEAFF. Full variable domain (remainder filled in from reference TRBV14 and TRBJ1-1): EAGVTQFPSHSVIEKGQTVTLRCDPISGHDNLYWYRRVMGKEIKFLLHFVKESKQDESGMPNNRFLAERTGGTYSTLKVQPAELEDSGVYFCASSQDGETEAFFGQGTRLTVV.

The rearrangement links TRBV7-2 to TRBJ2-3; 8 nucleotides match TRBD2. Per the germline V gene, CDR1 is SGHTA and CDR2 is FQGNSA. The V segment lost 0 bases and the J segment 8 bases; nucleotides outside the gene matches: 4. The CDR3 contains 14 residues. The CDR3 bases are TGTGCCAGCAGCTTAGCAGGACTAGCATTTACGCAGTATTTT. Translating gives CASSLAGLAFTQYF.

About this clone itself: The limits of the CDR3 on the DNA are not certain, so only TCRdb's listed CDR3 is given. The genes are TRBV6-5 and TRBJ1-2. Germline V gives CDR1 MNHEY, CDR2 SVGAGI. With termini counted, the CDR3 has 15 amino acids. This CDR3 is CASSTTMVFVPGYTF.

The rearrangement joins TRBV23-1 to TRBJ2-2; D is perhaps TRBD1 (5 bases). TRBV23-1 is sorted into the ORF group, with uncertain function. V lost 8 bases and J 5 bases, leaving 15 bases between the germline ends. The CDR3 loop spans 14 amino acids. CDR3 loop: CASSLSPGTGELFF. Here the CDR3 DNA reads TGCGCCAGCTCTTTGTCGCCAGGGACCGGGGAGCTGTTTTTT.

The V call is TRBV14, the J call TRBJ1-3; D unresolved. Trimming shortened V by 4 bases and J by 3 bases, and 16 bases separated the two germline ends. The CDR3 consists of 16 residues. Germline values: CDR1 SGHDN, CDR2 FVKESK. The CDR3 protein is CASSPAWGVGGNTIYF. Written as DNA, the CDR3 is TGTGCCAGCAGCCCGGCATGGGGAGTGGGTGGAAACACCATATATTTT.

The chain has TRBV28 and TRBJ2-7; 11 bases line up with TRBD1. The trim removed 4 bases at V and 4 bases at J, leaving 12 bases unmatched. This CDR3 region has 17 residues. Germline V gene sequence: CDR1 MDHEN, CDR2 SYDVKM. The CDR3 region has the DNA TGTGCCAGCAGTTCTGACCCCGGGACAGGGGGGGAATACGAGCAGTACTTC. Protein: CASSSDPGTGGEYEQYF.

This clone occurred a few times. J is TRBJ2-2 and V is TRBV5-6; D possibly corresponds to TRBD1 (8 bases). The ends were cut back, 2 bases at V and 3 bases at J, with 14 bases in the middle. Germline V gene data show CDR1 as SGHDT and CDR2 as YYEEEE. This CDR3 is built from 16 residues. As DNA, the CDR3 is TGTGCCAGCAGCTTAGTTACAGGGGGGGACACCGGGGAGCTGTTTTTT. Encoded protein: CASSLVTGGDTGELFF.

The chain carries TRBV4-3 and TRBJ1-6, with a weak D call TRBD1 (5 bases). This CDR3 spans 15 amino acids. Per the germline V gene, CDR1 is LGHNA and CDR2 is YSLEER. Trimming removed 0 bases from V and 8 bases from J, with 11 bases in between. CDR3 amino acids: CASSQDPTVDSPLHF. The CDR3 DNA follows: TGCGCCAGCAGCCAAGATCCGACAGTCGATTCACCCCTCCACTTT.

V usage is TRBV10-3 and J usage is TRBJ1-1; D may be TRBD1 (5 bases). The CDR3 runs 14 residues. V lost 4 bases and J lost 3, with 12 bases in between. Germline lookup yields CDR1 ENHRY and CDR2 SYGVKD. The CDR3 reads CAISAEGVHTEAFF. The DNA for the CDR3 is TGTGCCATCAGTGCTGAAGGGGTACACACTGAAGCTTTCTTT.